This TCR beta chain originates from a study of identical twins' blood T cells. TCR cDNA libraries came from RNA via a modified published protocol. Each CDR3 protein is one row after TCRdb ran MiXCR on the 5' RACE reads. The sample yields fewer than 450,000 distinct CDR3 sequences, more than 25% seen once. V lost 0 bases and J 1 base, leaving 9 bases between the germline ends. From germline, CDR1 is SGHRS and CDR2 YFSETQ. The CDR3 length is 15 residues. Study outcomes and limitations: Environmental influences on twin similarity could not be excluded.

This clonotype was seen more than once but under ten times. No antigen is known for it. Material: PBMCs. The receptor was isolated from a woman aged 18-49 years in good health. J is TRBJ2-3 and V is TRBV5-1; no clear D. CDR3 sequence: CASSLEHWGTDTQYF. The CDR3, as DNA: TGCGCCAGCAGCTTGGAACATTGGGGCACAGATACGCAGTATTTT.